A single sample gave rise to the 23 T cell receptor beta chains below, sequenced in a study of identical twins. TCRdb analysed the 5' RACE reads with MiXCR anew, one entry per CDR3 protein. The table has roughly 150,000 distinct CDR3 sequences, approximately 4% seen once. The sequencing input was memory T cells sorted from blood. Receptor source: a man in his late teens or twenties in good health.

This clonotype has ten or more counts. The rearrangement uses TRBV20-1 and TRBJ1-1; tentative D call: TRBD1 (6 bases). The CDR3 spans 14 residues. The germline V gene has CDR1 DFQATT and CDR2 SNEGSKA (reference sequence). V was cut by 6 bases and J by 2 bases, with 16 bases left in between. In nucleotides, the CDR3 is TGCAGTGCAAATCCGGGACACCGAAACACTGAAGCTTTCTTT. Its translation: CSANPGHRNTEAFF.

The chain joins TRBV28 to TRBJ2-7, with D maybe TRBD1 (6 bases). V lost 7 bases and J lost 4, with 14 bases in between. The CDR3 consists of 13 residues. Germline-derived CDR1 and CDR2 are MDHEN and SYDVKM. CDR3 sequence reads: CASNKDRRYEQYF. The CDR3, as DNA: TGTGCCAGCAACAAAGACAGGAGATACGAGCAGTACTTC.

The sample holds many counts of this clonotype. V gene TRBV6-1 combines with J gene TRBJ2-2, with 8 bases matching TRBD2. V shed 10 bases, J shed 2 bases, and the junction held 9 bases outside the gene matches. Germline V CDR1 and CDR2: MNHNS, SASEGT. The CDR3 runs to 15 residues. CDR3 region: CATLDAGGNTGELFF. CDR3 DNA: TGTGCCACCCTTGATGCGGGGGGAAACACCGGGGAGCTGTTTTTT.

This clonotype was observed at least ten times. The chain is built from TRBV5-1 and TRBJ2-1; 9 bases are shared with TRBD1. This CDR3 is 15 amino acids long. J gave up 4 bases and V 2 bases, and 4 bases lay outside the gene matches. Per germline, CDR1 SGHRS and CDR2 YFSETQ. As DNA, the CDR3 is TGCGCCAGCAGCTTAGGGACAGGGACTTACAATGAGCAGTTCTTC. It specifies CASSLGTGTYNEQFF.

This clonotype was detected ten times or more. The chain employs TRBV20-1 and TRBJ2-1; D is perhaps TRBD2 (6 bases). There are 14 residues in the CDR3. V shed 4 bases and J shed 6 bases, with 16 bases lying between them. Germline lookup yields CDR1 DFQATT and CDR2 SNEGSKA (reference sequence). CDR3 bases: TGCAGTGCTATCGGGAGCCTCTACAGCAATGAGCAGTTCTTC. It codes for CSAIGSLYSNEQFF.

This clonotype was seen ten or more times. V is TRBV20-1 and J is TRBJ1-5; D not certain. There are 20 residues in the CDR3. Trimming pared 4 bases from V and 3 bases from J, leaving 31 bases between. Germline CDR1 reads DFQATT; CDR2 reads SNEGSKA (reference sequence). Written as DNA, the CDR3 is TGCAGTGCTACTACGAGCAGGAGCTCTCGCCGCCCTCCCACCAATCAGCCCCAGCATTTT. It yields the protein CSATTSRSSRRPPTNQPQHF.

This clonotype was seen ten or more times. The rearrangement links TRBV6-2 or TRBV6-3 to TRBJ2-3; D remains unclear. This CDR3 has 14 residues. Germline CDR1 MNHEY, CDR2 SVGEGT. With 7 bases removed from V and 2 bases from J, the gap between germline ends came to 13 bases. This chain's CDR3 is CASMTVMLTDTQYF. The CDR3 coding sequence is TGTGCCAGCATGACTGTTATGCTCACAGATACGCAGTATTTT.

The table lists this clonotype with many counts. The CDR3: CASSLFASGSNEQFF. Written as DNA, the CDR3 is TGTGCCAGCAGCTTATTCGCTAGCGGGAGCAATGAGCAGTTCTTC. The chain carries TRBV7-8 and TRBJ2-1, with 10 bases lining up with TRBD2. Germline V gene lookup returns CDR1 SGHVS and CDR2 FQNEAQ. The CDR3 loop spans 15 amino acids. Germline trimming cut 2 bases from V and 6 bases from J; bases unmatched to any gene: 4. The full variable domain, in which reference TRBV7-8 and TRBJ2-1 provide the parts outside the CDR3, is GAGVSQSPRYKVAKRGQDVALRCDPISGHVSLFWYQQALGQGPEFLTYFQNEAQLDKSGLPSDRFFAERPEGSVSTLKIQRTQQEDSAVYLCASSLFASGSNEQFFGPGTRLTVL.

This clonotype was observed many times. The chain combines TRBV19 with TRBJ1-2; possible D gene TRBD1, 5 bases. Trimming stripped 4 bases from V and 0 bases from J, with 15 bases between. From germline, CDR1 is LNHDA and CDR2 SQIVND (reference sequence). CDR3 length: 16 amino acids. The CDR3 sequence: CASSKDFSTANYGYTF. CDR3 coding DNA: TGTGCCAGTAGTAAGGATTTCTCGACAGCTAACTATGGCTACACCTTC.

The genes are TRBV29-1 and TRBJ2-1, with a weak D call TRBD2 (6 bases). Germline CDR1 SQVTM, CDR2 ANQGSEA. Trimming took 6 bases from V and 3 from J, leaving 15 bases between them. The CDR3 is made up of 14 amino acids. The CDR3 DNA reads as TGCAGCGTGCCGGGAGTTACGATCTACAATGAGCAGTTCTTC. Translating it yields CSVPGVTIYNEQFF.

This clonotype occurred many times. The chain links TRBV20-1 to TRBJ1-3; D unclear. The length of the CDR3 is 17 residues. Per germline, CDR1 DFQATT and CDR2 SNEGSKA (reference sequence). Trimming took 1 base from V and 0 from J, leaving 16 bases between them. CDR3 residues: CSARARAGDYSGNTIYF. Here the CDR3 DNA reads TGCAGTGCTAGAGCCCGGGCAGGCGACTACTCTGGAAACACCATATATTTT.

This clonotype was detected many times. The germline gene is not matched at one end of the junction; a read error may be the cause. The chain employs TRBV28 and TRBJ2-2, with D possibly TRBD2 on 6 matching bases. CDR3 length equals 13 residues. From germline, CDR1 is MDHEN and CDR2 SYDVKM. The CDR3 region is CASREGNSGELFF. The CDR3 DNA reads as TGTGCCAGCAGGGAGGGGAACTCCGGGGAGCTGTTTTTT.

This clonotype was seen ten or more times. The chain carries TRBV15 and TRBJ2-1; 9 bases match TRBD1. Losses at the gene ends were 3 bases for V and 9 bases for J; bases not matched to a gene: 12. This CDR3 is 16 amino acids long. Germline CDR1 reads LNHNV; CDR2 reads YYDKDF (reference sequence). The CDR3 DNA is TGTGCCACCAGCAGGGGTAAGGGACAGGGCAATAGTGAGCAGTTCTTC. It is translated as CATSRGKGQGNSEQFF.

Ten or more counts support this clonotype. The junction departs from the called germline gene at one end, perhaps through a read error. This chain's CDR3 is CASSSYADRTAWIF. The CDR3 DNA is TGTGCCAGCAGCTCCTACGCCGACAGGACTGCTTGGATTTTT. The chain couples TRBV5-6 to TRBJ2-2; weak D call: TRBD1 (6 bases). The germline V gene has CDR1 SGHDT and CDR2 YYEEEE. The CDR3 spans 14 residues.

Ten or more counts support this clonotype. CDR3: CSAEKEGLGLGNEQFF. CDR3 DNA sequence: TGCAGTGCTGAGAAGGAGGGACTAGGATTAGGCAATGAGCAGTTCTTC. J is TRBJ2-1 and V is TRBV20-1; 8 positions agree with TRBD2. The CDR3 extends over 16 amino acids. V trimming: 5 bases; J trimming: 6 bases; junction bases outside the gene matches: 15. CDR1 is DFQATT, CDR2 SNEGSKA, per germline (reference sequence).

This clonotype was seen at least ten times. This chain joins TRBV20-1 and TRBJ1-6; the match to TRBD1 covers 9 bases. With V trimmed by 3 bases and J by 12 bases, 15 bases remained unmatched. CDR1 is DFQATT and CDR2 is SNEGSKA in the germline V gene (reference sequence). This CDR3 is 16 amino acids long. DNA of the CDR3: TGCAGTGCTAGTGAGGGACAGGGCCGACCGGGGAGACCCCTCCACTTT. Translating gives CSASEGQGRPGRPLHF.

This clonotype was recorded at least ten times. The V gene is TRBV7-6, the J gene TRBJ2-1, with 7 bases fitting TRBD1. There are 13 residues in the CDR3. CDR1 and CDR2 (germline): SGHVS, FNYEAQ. V lost 5 bases and J lost 5; bases outside the gene matches: 3. CDR3 sequence: CASSRQGHNEQFF. The CDR3 DNA reads as TGTGCCAGCAGCCGACAGGGCCACAATGAGCAGTTCTTC.

This chain links TRBV6-6 with TRBJ1-1; tentatively, D is TRBD1 (5 bases). Between the trimmed V and J ends, which lost 7 bases and 4 bases, there was a span of 10 bases. CDR1 is MNHNY and CDR2 is SVGAGI in the germline V gene (reference sequence). This CDR3 contains 12 residues. The CDR3 nucleotides are TGTGCCAGCACTCCCGGGGGCACTGAAGCTTTCTTT. Amino acid sequence: CASTPGGTEAFF.

This clonotype was seen many times. The J gene is TRBJ2-2, the V gene TRBV7-9; D uncertain. Germline V gene lookup returns CDR1 SEHNR and CDR2 FQNEAQ (reference sequence). Trimming took 1 base from V and 5 from J, leaving 5 bases between them. The CDR3 extends over 13 amino acids. The CDR3 reads CASSLEATGELFF. The CDR3 region has the DNA TGTGCCAGCAGCTTAGAGGCGACCGGGGAGCTGTTTTTT.

The chain links TRBV20-1 to TRBJ1-5, with TRBD1 matching 11 bases. Germline CDR1 is DFQATT and CDR2 is SNEGSKA (reference sequence). After removal of 0 bases from V and 6 bases from J, the junction contained 4 bases not matched to a gene. The CDR3 contains 15 residues. The CDR3 is CSARDLGQGGQPQHF. CDR3 nucleotide sequence: TGCAGTGCTAGAGACTTGGGACAGGGGGGTCAGCCCCAGCATTTT.

This clonotype came up many times. CDR3 in DNA: TGCGCCAGCAGCTCCATGGGACTAGCGGGAGGCCCCGTACCCTACAATGAGCAGTTCTTC. It yields the protein CASSSMGLAGGPVPYNEQFF. The genes are TRBV5-1 and TRBJ2-1, with 15 bases matching TRBD2. Germline V gives CDR1 SGHRS, CDR2 YFSETQ. Germline trimming cut 3 bases from V and 2 bases from J; bases unmatched to any gene: 12. The CDR3 has 20 amino acids. Using reference TRBV5-1 and TRBJ2-1 for the parts outside the CDR3, the full variable domain is KAGVTQTPRYLIKTRGQQVTLSCSPISGHRSVSWYQQTPGQGLQFLFEYFSETQRNKGNFPGRFSGRQFSNSRSEMNVSTLELGDSALYLCASSSMGLAGGPVPYNEQFFGPGTRLTVL.

This clonotype has at least ten counts. The J gene is TRBJ1-6, the V gene TRBV5-1, with 9 bases aligning to TRBD1. The CDR3 consists of 15 residues. V trimming: 4 bases; J trimming: 8 bases; junction bases outside the gene matches: 7. Germline V lookup: CDR1 SGHRS, CDR2 YFSETQ. CDR3: CASSRTGAFDSPLHF. As DNA, the CDR3 is TGCGCCAGCAGCAGGACAGGGGCTTTCGATTCACCCCTCCACTTT. Looking up the rest from reference TRBV5-1 and TRBJ1-6 gives the full variable domain: KAGVTQTPRYLIKTRGQQVTLSCSPISGHRSVSWYQQTPGQGLQFLFEYFSETQRNKGNFPGRFSGRQFSNSRSEMNVSTLELGDSALYLCASSRTGAFDSPLHFGNGTRLTVT.

The chain carries TRBV19 and TRBJ2-6; no clear D. The CDR3 runs to 14 residues. V lost 5 bases and J lost 12, with 17 bases in between. CDR1 and CDR2 (germline): LNHDA, SQIVND (reference sequence). In DNA form, the CDR3 reads TGTGCCAGTAGTTTTACAAGCAGTTTAATCGTCCTGACTTTC. Its translation is CASSFTSSLIVLTF.